This T cell receptor (beta chain) originates from a study of T-cell reconstitution after alpha-beta-depleted transplantation in children. Unique molecular identifiers featured in how the TCRbeta library was prepared. Via MiXCR, TCRdb re-called the PCR reads, giving one row per CDR3 protein. The repertoire consists of some 490,000 distinct CDR3 sequences, with approximately 13% occurring once and the leading ten covering around 5.8%. This clonotype was found many times. This CDR3 has 15 amino acids. V lost 3 bases and J lost 4, with 18 bases in between. From germline, CDR1 is SQVTM and CDR2 ANQGSEA. V usage is TRBV29-1 and J usage is TRBJ1-1; possibly TRBD1 for D (6 bases). The specimen comprised PBMCs from the stem cell graft donor, sampled from the stem cell graft. This receptor was identified in a human donor who donated a stem cell graft to a child with combined immunodeficiency. CDR3 region: CSVEPMQGSGTEAFF. CDR3 nucleotide sequence: TGCAGCGTTGAGCCCATGCAGGGGTCGGGCACTGAAGCTTTCTTT.